This T cell receptor (beta chain) is drawn from a study of OX40 agonist ivuxolimab in advanced cancers. It was autoimmune disease history or systemic immunosuppression that excluded patients. The length of the CDR3 is 13 residues. CDR1 and CDR2 (germline): SGHRS, YFSETQ. With 7 bases removed from V and 2 bases from J, the gap between germline ends came to 10 bases. Remarks on this clone: Its target is not known.

Profiling relied on immunoSEQ multiplex PCR, and the TCRdb table lists in-frame clones only, not all of them. The sample includes about 50,000 clones, roughly 86% seen only once; the top ten take roughly 15%. General observations from the study: With doses of 0.1 to 3.0 mg/kg, CD4+ and CD8+ blood T cells had undergone clonal expansion by week 6. Patients who responded partially at 0.1-3.0 mg/kg showed clonal expansion ranking among the lowest. Not determined was the antigen specificity of the expanded peripheral T cells.

This chain links TRBV5-1 with TRBJ2-1; a weak D match, TRBD1 (5 bases). This receptor was identified in an adult with an advanced solid tumor such as melanoma, head and neck, liver or kidney cancer. The sample consisted of CD4+ or CD8+ T cells sorted from blood, taken in a trial of the OX40 agonist ivuxolimab. The chain's CDR3 is CASGARPYNEQFF. For the CDR3, the DNA is TGCGCCAGCGGGGCGCGCCCCTACAATGAGCAGTTCTTC.